The present entry profiles one T cell receptor (beta chain) with its context. The target antigen is unknown. The data are from a study of radiation and T cells in renal cell carcinoma. Whole-study results and caveats: Baseline intratumoral clonotype presence is unknown without pretreatment biopsies. Top tumor clonotypes rose in blood 2 weeks post-radiation, then contracted.

From germline, CDR1 is GTSNPN and CDR2 SVGIG (reference sequence). Trimming took off 0 bases at V and 7 bases at J, with 15 bases between the two ends. This CDR3 spans 14 amino acids. Sample time point: baseline pretreatment blood. This sample's treatment: 15 Gy SBRT to primary tumor, nephrectomy 4 weeks later. Radiation-treated patients gave blood at baseline, week 2 and week 4. The patient's renal cell carcinoma had clear cell pathology. Sequenced by immunoSEQ multiplex PCR; TCRdb stores in-frame clones only, minus some. The table lists 150,000 or so clones, around nine tenths of them singletons. The starting material was blood, obtained from a patient whose treatment included radiotherapy and nephrectomy. This chain links TRBV30 with TRBJ1-1; TRBD1 might be the D (6 bases). This TCR derives from a woman aged 45-65 years with renal cell carcinoma. This CDR3 reads CAWSVGAQGSEAFF. The DNA of the CDR3 is TGTGCCTGGAGTGTTGGGGCTCAGGGGAGTGAAGCTTTCTTT.